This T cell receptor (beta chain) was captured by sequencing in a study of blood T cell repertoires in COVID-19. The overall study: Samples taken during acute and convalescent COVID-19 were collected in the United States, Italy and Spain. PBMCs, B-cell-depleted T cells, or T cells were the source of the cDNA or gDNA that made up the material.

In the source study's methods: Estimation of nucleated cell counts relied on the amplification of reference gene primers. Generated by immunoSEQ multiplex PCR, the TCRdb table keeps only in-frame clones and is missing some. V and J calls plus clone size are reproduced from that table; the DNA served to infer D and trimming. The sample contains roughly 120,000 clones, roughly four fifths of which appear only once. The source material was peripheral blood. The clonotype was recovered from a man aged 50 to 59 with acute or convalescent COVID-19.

The DNA of the CDR3 is TGTGCCAGCAGCTTGGGCGGGCCTCCCTACAATGAGCAGTTCTTC. It translates to CASSLGGPPYNEQFF. This sequence joins TRBV11-2 and TRBJ2-1; the D gene is possibly TRBD2 (5 bases). The CDR3 length is 15 residues. Trimming removed 3 bases at V and 2 bases at J, with 11 bases between. Germline V gene lookup returns CDR1 SGHAT and CDR2 FQNNGV.